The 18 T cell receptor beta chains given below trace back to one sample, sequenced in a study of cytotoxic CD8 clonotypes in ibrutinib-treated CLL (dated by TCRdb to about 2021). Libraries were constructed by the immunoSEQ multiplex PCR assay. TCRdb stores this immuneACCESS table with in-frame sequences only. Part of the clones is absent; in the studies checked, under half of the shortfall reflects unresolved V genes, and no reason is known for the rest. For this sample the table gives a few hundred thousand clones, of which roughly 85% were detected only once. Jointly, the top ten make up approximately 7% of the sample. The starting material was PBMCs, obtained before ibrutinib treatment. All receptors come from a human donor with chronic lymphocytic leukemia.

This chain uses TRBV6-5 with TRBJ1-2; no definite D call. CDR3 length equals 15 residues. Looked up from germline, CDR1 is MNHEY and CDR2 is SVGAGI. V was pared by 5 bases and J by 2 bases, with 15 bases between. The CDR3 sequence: CASSQSGGSNYGYTF. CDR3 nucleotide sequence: TGTGCCAGCAGTCAATCAGGCGGCTCCAACTATGGCTACACCTTC.

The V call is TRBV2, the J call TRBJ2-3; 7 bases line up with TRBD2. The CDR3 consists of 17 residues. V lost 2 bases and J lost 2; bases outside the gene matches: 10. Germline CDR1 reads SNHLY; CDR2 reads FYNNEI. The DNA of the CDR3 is TGTGCCAGCAGTGAATTCCTCGCTAGCGGACACACAGATACGCAGTATTTT. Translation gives CASSEFLASGHTDTQYF.

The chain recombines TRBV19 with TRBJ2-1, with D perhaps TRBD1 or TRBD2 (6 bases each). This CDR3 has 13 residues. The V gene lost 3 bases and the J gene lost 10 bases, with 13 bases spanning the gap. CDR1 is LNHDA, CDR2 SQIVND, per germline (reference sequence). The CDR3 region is CASSIAIGGEQFF. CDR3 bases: TGTGCCAGTAGTATTGCGATCGGGGGCGAGCAGTTCTTC. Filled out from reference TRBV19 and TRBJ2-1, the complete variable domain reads DGGITQSPKYLFRKEGQNVTLSCEQNLNHDAMYWYRQDPGQGLRLIYYSQIVNDFQKGDIAEGYSVSREKKESFPLTVTSAQKNPTAFYLCASSIAIGGEQFFGPGTRLTVL.

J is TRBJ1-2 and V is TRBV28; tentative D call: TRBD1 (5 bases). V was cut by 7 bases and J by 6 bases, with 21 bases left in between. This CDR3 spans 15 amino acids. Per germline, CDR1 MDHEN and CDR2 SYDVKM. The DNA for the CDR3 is TGTGCCAGCACCTCGGGGCATTGGGAGACCCATGGCTACACCTTC. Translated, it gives CASTSGHWETHGYTF.

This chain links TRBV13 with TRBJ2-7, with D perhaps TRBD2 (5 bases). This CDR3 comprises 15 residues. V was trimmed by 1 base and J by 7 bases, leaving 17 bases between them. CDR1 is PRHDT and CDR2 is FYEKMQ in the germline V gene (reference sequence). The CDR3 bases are TGTGCCAGCAGCTTAGTGAGGGAGAGGACGCGGGAGCAGTACTTC. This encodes CASSLVRERTREQYF.

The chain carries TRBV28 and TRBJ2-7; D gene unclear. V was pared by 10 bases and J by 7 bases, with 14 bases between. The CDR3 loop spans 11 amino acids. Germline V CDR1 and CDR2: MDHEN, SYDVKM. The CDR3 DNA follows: TGTGCCATCCGGAACCCCCGGGAGCAGTACTTC. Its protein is CAIRNPREQYF.

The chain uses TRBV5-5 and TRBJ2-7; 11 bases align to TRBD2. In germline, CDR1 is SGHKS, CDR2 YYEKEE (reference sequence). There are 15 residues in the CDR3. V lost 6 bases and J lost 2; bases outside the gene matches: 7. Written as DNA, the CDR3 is TGTGCCAGCAACCTTCTAGCGGGAGGTGCCTACGAGCAGTACTTC. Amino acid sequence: CASNLLAGGAYEQYF. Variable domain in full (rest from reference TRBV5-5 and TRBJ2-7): DAGVTQSPTHLIKTRGQQVTLRCSPISGHKSVSWYQQVLGQGPQFIFQYYEKEERGRGNFPDRFSARQFPNYSSELNVNALLLGDSALYLCASNLLAGGAYEQYFGPGTRLTVT.

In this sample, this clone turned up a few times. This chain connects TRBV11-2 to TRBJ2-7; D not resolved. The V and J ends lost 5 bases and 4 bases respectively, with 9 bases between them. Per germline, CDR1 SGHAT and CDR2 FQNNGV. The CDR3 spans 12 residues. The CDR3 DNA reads TGTGCCAGCAGCCTCCTCCAGTACGAGCAGTACTTC. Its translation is CASSLLQYEQYF.

The CDR3 coding sequence is TGTGCCTGGAGTGTTGGGGTGGCCACTGAAGCTTTCTTT. This sequence encodes CAWSVGVATEAFF. The V and J genes are TRBV30 and TRBJ1-1; D call uncertain. The CDR3 runs to 13 residues. Looked up from germline, CDR1 is GTSNPN and CDR2 is SVGIG (reference sequence). Trimming took off 0 bases at V and 4 bases at J, with 9 bases between the two ends.

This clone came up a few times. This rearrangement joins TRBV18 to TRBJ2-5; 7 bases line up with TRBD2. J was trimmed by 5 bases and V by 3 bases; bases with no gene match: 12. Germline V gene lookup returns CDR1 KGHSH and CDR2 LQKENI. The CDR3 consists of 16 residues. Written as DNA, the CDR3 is TGTGCCAGCTCACCGATTTCGGGAGGCTTCGGCGAGACCCAGTACTTC. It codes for CASSPISGGFGETQYF.

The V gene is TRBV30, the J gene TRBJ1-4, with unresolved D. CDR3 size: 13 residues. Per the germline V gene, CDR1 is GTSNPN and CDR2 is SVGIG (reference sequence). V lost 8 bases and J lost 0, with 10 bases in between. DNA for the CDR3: TGTGCCAGACGACATGCAACTAATGAAAAACTGTTTTTT. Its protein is CARRHATNEKLFF.

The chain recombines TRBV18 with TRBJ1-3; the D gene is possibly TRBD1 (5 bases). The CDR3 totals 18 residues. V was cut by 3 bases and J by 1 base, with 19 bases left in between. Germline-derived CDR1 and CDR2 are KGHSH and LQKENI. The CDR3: CASSPYSTALRSGNTIYF. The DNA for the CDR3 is TGTGCCAGCTCACCCTACTCGACAGCATTAAGATCTGGAAACACCATATATTTT.

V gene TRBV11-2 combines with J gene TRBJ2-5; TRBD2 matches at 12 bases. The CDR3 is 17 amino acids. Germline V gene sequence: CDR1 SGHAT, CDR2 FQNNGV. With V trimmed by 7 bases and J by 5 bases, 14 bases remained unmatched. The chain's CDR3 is CASIDTWASGRDETQYF. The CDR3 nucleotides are TGTGCCAGCATCGACACCTGGGCTAGCGGGAGGGATGAGACCCAGTACTTC. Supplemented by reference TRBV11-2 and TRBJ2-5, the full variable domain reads EAGVAQSPRYKIIEKRQSVAFWCNPISGHATLYWYQQILGQGPKLLIQFQNNGVVDDSQLPKDRFSAERLKGVDSTLKIQPAKLEDSAVYLCASIDTWASGRDETQYFGPGTRLLVL.

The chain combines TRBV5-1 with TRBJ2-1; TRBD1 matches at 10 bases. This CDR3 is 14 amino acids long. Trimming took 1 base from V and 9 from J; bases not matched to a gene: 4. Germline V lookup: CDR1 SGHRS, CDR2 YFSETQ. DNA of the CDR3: TGCGCCAGCAGCTTGAGACAGGGGGCAGGTGAGCAGTTCTTC. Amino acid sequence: CASSLRQGAGEQFF.

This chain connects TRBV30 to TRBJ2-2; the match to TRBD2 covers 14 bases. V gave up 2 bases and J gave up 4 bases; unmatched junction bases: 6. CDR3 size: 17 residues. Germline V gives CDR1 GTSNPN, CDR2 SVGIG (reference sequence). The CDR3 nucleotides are TGTGCCTGGAGTCCGGGACTAGCGGGAGTGGGCACCGGGGAGCTGTTTTTT. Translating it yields CAWSPGLAGVGTGELFF.

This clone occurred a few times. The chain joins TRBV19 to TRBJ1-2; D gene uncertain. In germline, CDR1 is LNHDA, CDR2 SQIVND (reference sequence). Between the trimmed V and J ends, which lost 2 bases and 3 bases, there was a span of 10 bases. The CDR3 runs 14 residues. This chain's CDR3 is CASSILREDYGYTF. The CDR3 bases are TGTGCCAGTAGTATACTCAGAGAGGACTATGGCTACACCTTC.

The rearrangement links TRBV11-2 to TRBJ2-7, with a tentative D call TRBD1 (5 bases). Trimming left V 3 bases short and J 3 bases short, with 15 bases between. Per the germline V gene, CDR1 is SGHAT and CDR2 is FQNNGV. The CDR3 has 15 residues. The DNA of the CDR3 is TGTGCCAGCAGCTTTAGTCAGGGTACCAACTACGAGCAGTACTTC. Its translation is CASSFSQGTNYEQYF. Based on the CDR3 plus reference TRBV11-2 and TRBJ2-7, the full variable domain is EAGVAQSPRYKIIEKRQSVAFWCNPISGHATLYWYQQILGQGPKLLIQFQNNGVVDDSQLPKDRFSAERLKGVDSTLKIQPAKLEDSAVYLCASSFSQGTNYEQYFGPGTRLTVT.

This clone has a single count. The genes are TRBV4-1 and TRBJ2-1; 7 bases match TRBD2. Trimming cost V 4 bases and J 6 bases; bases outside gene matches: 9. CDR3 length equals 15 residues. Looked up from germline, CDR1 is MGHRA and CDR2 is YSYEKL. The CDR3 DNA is TGCGCCAGCAGCCCCCGGAGACTAGCTGGCAATGAGCAGTTCTTC. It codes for CASSPRRLAGNEQFF.